This TCR beta chain was obtained from a study of cytomegalovirus exposure and HLA in healthy donors (TCRdb year 2017). About the investigation overall: According to an earlier analysis of 550 to 700 of the donors, about 180 million T cells yielded approximately 120 million unique TCR beta sequences and roughly 280 Gb of sequence data. An early release covering about 600 HLA-typed donors comprised about 290 gigabases of sequencing data and approximately 85 million unique TCR sequences. Of the approximately 400 genotyped donors, 65% to 90% fell in the genetic ancestry cluster associated with self-reported Caucasian donors. The study aimed to test whether signatures of past pathogen exposure could be identified by cataloging public T cell receptors. The T cell repertoires of about 700 subjects were profiled by immunosequencing and related to cytomegalovirus serostatus. A separate validation cohort of 100 to 150 different subjects was used in addition to the 666-subject first cohort. To predict cytomegalovirus infection status, the study combined high-throughput TCR immunosequencing, statistical association of individual TCRs with disease status, and machine learning. In a later analysis, previously published TCR beta repertoires from about 640 donors were re-analyzed and high-resolution HLA genotyping was added so that TCR occurrence patterns could be studied. Rather than drawing on any new phenotypic data, the later analysis identified candidate immune exposures from TCR beta sequences and the way those sequences occurred across donors. In an earlier analysis of several hundred of the donors, high-throughput TCR beta sequencing was used to judge whether each TCR beta V gene segment behaved as functional or pseudogenic. Donor age, sex, ethnicity and CMV serostatus were collected together with the repertoire data. In a later genetic analysis, genome-wide SNP genotypes for about three fifths of the 666 donors were used, and that subset was treated as a discovery cohort. All discovery cohort repertoires had been generated on a single sequencing platform. HLA typing covered class I and class II loci at four-digit resolution. Typing coverage varied by locus: roughly 629-630 donors for A, B, C, DRB1 and DQB1; 522 for DQA1; 606 for DPA1; 450 to 480 for DPB1. About five DR-DQ haplotypes were treated as single units for association and clustering because of strong linkage in the cohort. Among about 400 genotyped donors of the cohort, an average of around 250,000 unique TCR beta nucleotide sequences was sequenced per donor, of which 15% to 20% were non-productive.

For this clone: Its binding antigen is unknown. Per-base qualities were not stored, and no clone one base away is much larger.

The library was obtained by the immunoSEQ multiplex PCR assay. For the multiplex PCR, a mixture combining 60 forward primers for TCR Vbeta segments and 13 reverse primers for TCR Jbeta segments was used. Amplification of the CDR3 region of rearranged TCR beta genes was performed with a multiplex PCR assay on genomic DNA. Amplified TCR beta libraries were sequenced as 87-base-pair reads on the Illumina HiSeq System. The original methods were these. In a later analysis, tens of millions of unique TCR beta chains were counted across the 500 to 850 repertoires, and approximately 11 million of these chains were shared by at least two donors. To remove PCR and sequencing errors, raw reads were error-corrected and collapsed into unique sequences using a nearest-neighbor algorithm that merged closely related sequences. CDR3 sequences were aligned to IMGT reference sequences to assign V, D and J gene segments. For a sequence to be retained, at least a six-nucleotide match to both a V gene segment and a J gene segment was required. Rearrangements were classified as productive when the CDR3 lacked stop codons and remained in frame with V and J, and all other rearrangements were classified as non-productive. Following IMGT convention, CDR3 was defined as the stretch from the second conserved V-encoded cysteine up to the conserved J-encoded phenylalanine. The earlier analysis of more than 450 of the donors excluded sequences that lacked an unambiguous match to a single V gene segment. An earlier analysis of a few hundred of the donors classified V segments as functional when productive rearrangements were above 56.7% and as segregating when the standard deviation between donors was above 5%. A statistical classification framework was built for diagnosing cytomegalovirus status from the catalog of TCR beta chain sequences. V and J gene assignment, in a later analysis, came from comparing TCR nucleotide sequences with IMGT/GENE-DB human TR gene sequences. In a later analysis, CDR3 sequences and most-parsimonious VDJ recombination scenarios were assigned using the TCRdist pipeline. A later analysis defined each TCR beta chain by its CDR3 amino acid sequence plus V-gene family, and excluded reads lacking a unique V-gene family. As a way to deal with suspected cross-contamination and a sequencing artifact, a later analysis dropped roughly 600 nucleotide sequences that were highly shared and had low generation probability. In a later analysis, a clonal expansion index was calculated for each public chain from normalized within-repertoire ranks of inferred template counts. Generation probabilities in a later analysis came from a VDJ recombination model fitted to out-of-frame rearrangements, and those results were checked against IGoR. In a later analysis, hypergeometric tests were used to score TCR-TCR, TCR-HLA and TCR-CMV co-occurrence, with a repertoire-size bias correction applied to TCR pairs. False discovery rates were estimated in a later analysis by permuting HLA or CMV assignments 20 times. In a later analysis, co-occurring TCRs were grouped using DBSCAN, with TCRdist sequence similarity added in when clustering inside HLA-allele-positive subsets. For co-occurrence clustering, repertoires with fewer than 30,000 or more than 120,000 public chains were excluded, along with five repertoires with anomalous nucleotide sharing. TCRdb obtained this table from immuneACCESS and retained in-frame rearrangements with V and J assigned. These tables miss some clones; where compared with another copy, unresolved V genes account for less than half of the shortfall, and the remainder is unexplained. The DNA was the basis for D and trimming; V, J and clone size are from that table. The sample table shows about 120,000 clones, and roughly 80% are seen once. The ten top clones hold under 3% of the sample.

The cohort was made up of about 670 healthy bone marrow donors. All cohort members were sampled while nominally healthy, although unrecorded immune exposures were likely present. The donor tested CMV seronegative and was one of the 352 seronegative cohort members. Every donor gave a peripheral blood sample, and the peripheral blood mononuclear cells from that sample were used for TCR beta sequencing. The Qiagen DNeasy Blood Extraction Kit was used to extract genomic DNA from the blood cell samples. What the research found in general, with its limitations: According to the authors, the approach could potentially be generalized to other disease states and immunological phenotypes. Three of the identified cytomegalovirus-associated TCR beta chains were confirmed in vitro to be specific for cytomegalovirus antigens. The cohort was sequenced for TCR beta chains only, and without alpha or paired-chain data the features that could be detected were limited. The presence/absence analyses assumed that sequencing depth was roughly uniform across donors, and that assumption may not be true. While some public TCRs were present in many individuals, most TCR sequences turned up only very rarely across donors. A further reported finding was that TCR beta sequences accurately predicted the HLA-A and HLA-B alleles for most subjects in the first cohort. Some IMGT-functional V segments, including TRBV6-2 and TRBV6-3, could not be distinguished by the 87-base-pair reads and were therefore excluded. When HLA alleles, especially DR and DQ, strongly co-occurred, TCR associations were difficult to assign to individual alleles. In a later analysis, most CMV-associated TCR beta chains were found to appear HLA-restricted, with HLA associations seemingly driven largely by CMV exposure. About 15 rarely observed V segments, including chromosome 9 orphons, were excluded from the earlier analysis of several hundred of the donors because counts were too low. Broadly in line with IMGT annotations, most TCR beta V segments showed up in productive rearrangements about 87% or about 30% of the time in an earlier analysis of a few hundred of the donors. For the cohort, immune exposure information was limited to CMV serostatus. At a false discovery rate of 0.05, a later analysis linked 15,000 to 20,000 TCR beta sequences to specific HLA alleles. In a later analysis, HLA-associated TCR beta chains were found to be more clonally expanded and to have lower generation probabilities than equally common non-associated chains. A cluster of highly shared sequence variants was judged likely to represent a technical artifact of the sequencing pipeline. A later genetic analysis reported fewer N-insertions in productive TCRs among donors in an Asian-associated ancestry cluster than the roughly 720-donor mean. In both the original and validation cohorts, the classifier was reported to diagnose cytomegalovirus status with high specificity and sensitivity. An association between a missense DCLRE1C variant and V-gene and J-gene trimming of TCR beta chains was found in a later genetic analysis and replicated in an independent cohort. In a later analysis, TCR association rates were found to vary across HLA loci, with the most associated TCRs seen for DRB1 alleles and the fewest for HLA-C alleles. Linkage disequilibrium might explain the correlated functional status among segregating V segments, but an unknown experimental factor could not be excluded. Because HLA typing was missing for some donors at each locus, association tests included only the typed subset. In a later analysis, several top co-occurrence clusters were reported to appear linked to parvovirus B19, influenza, CMV and Epstein-Barr virus. In the study, approximately 150 TCR beta chains were listed as associated with cytomegalovirus.

According to the germline V gene, CDR1 reads KGHSH and CDR2 reads LQKENI. V loses 3 bases of germline sequence and J loses 0 bases, and the interval between the two ends is 14 bases. From the cysteine through the phenylalanine, the CDR3 covers 16 amino acids. Only the CDR3 DNA is retained, 48 bases long and in frame from the first base. This clonotype was obtained from a man between 25 and 39 years old in good health and CMV-seronegative. The sequenced sample was PBMCs. This chain is built from TRBV18 and TRBJ1-1; TRBD1 is a possible D gene, resting on 5 matching bases. The CDR3 region reads CASSPSAARVNTEAFF. The nucleotide sequence reads as follows: TGTGCCAGCTCACCTTCCGCGGCCAGGGTGAACACTGAAGCTTTCTTT.